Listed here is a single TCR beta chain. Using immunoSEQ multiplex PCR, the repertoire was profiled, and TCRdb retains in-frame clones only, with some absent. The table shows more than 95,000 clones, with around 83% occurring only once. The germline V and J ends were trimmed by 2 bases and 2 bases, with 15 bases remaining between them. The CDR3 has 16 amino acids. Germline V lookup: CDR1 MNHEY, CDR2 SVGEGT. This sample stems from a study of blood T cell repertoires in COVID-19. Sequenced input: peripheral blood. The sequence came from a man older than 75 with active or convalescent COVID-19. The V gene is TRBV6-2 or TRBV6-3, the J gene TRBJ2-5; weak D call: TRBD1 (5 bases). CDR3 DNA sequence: TGTGCCAGCAGTTACGCGTGGGGCAGCCTACAAGAGACCCAGTACTTC. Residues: CASSYAWGSLQETQYF.